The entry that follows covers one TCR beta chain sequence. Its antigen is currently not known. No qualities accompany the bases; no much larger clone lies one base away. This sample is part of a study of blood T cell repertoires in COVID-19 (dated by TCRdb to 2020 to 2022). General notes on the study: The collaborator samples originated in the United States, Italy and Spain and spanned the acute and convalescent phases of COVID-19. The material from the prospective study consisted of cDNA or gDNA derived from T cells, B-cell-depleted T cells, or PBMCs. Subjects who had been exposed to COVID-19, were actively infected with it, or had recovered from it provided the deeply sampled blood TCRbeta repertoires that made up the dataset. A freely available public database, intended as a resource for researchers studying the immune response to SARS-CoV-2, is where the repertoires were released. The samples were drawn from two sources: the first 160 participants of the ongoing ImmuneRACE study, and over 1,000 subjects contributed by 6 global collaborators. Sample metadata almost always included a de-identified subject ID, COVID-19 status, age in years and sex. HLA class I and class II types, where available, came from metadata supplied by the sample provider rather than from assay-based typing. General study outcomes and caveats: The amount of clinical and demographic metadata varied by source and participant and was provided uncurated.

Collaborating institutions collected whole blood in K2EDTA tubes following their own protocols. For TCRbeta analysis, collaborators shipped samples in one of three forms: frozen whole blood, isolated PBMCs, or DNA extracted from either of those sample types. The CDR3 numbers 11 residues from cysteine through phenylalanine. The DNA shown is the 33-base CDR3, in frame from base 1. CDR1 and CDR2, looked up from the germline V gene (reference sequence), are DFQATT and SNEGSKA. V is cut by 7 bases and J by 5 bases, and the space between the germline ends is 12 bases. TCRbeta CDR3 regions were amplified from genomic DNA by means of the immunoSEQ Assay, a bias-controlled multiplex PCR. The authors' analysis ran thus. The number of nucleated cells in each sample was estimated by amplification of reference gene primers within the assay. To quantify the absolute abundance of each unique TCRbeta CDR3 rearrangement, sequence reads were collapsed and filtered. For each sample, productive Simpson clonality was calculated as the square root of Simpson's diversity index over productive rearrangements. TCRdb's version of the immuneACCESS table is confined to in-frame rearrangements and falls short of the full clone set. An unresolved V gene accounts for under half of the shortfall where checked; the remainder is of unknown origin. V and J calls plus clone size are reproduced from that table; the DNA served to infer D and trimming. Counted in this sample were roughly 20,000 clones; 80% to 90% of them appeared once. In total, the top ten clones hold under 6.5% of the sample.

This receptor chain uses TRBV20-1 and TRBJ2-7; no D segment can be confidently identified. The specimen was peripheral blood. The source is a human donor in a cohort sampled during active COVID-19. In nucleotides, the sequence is TGCAGTGTCAGATTAAGAAACGAGCAGTACTTC. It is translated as CSVRLRNEQYF.